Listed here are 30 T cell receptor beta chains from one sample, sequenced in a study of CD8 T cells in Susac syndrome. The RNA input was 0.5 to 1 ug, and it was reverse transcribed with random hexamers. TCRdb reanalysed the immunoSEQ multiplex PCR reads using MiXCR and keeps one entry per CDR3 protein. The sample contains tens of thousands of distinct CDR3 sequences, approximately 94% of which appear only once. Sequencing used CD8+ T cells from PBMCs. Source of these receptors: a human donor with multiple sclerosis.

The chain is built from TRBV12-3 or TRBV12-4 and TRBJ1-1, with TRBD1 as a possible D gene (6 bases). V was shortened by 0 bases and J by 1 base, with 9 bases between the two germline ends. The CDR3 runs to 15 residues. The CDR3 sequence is CASSLAPGANTEAFF. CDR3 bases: TGTGCCAGCAGTTTAGCGCCAGGGGCGAACACTGAAGCTTTCTTT.

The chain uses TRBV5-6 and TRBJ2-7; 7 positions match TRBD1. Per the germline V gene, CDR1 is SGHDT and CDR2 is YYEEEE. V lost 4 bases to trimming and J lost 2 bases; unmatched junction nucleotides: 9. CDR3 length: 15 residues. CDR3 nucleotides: TGTGCCAGCAGCGGGCGGACAGGAATAGCCTACGAGCAGTACTTC. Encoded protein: CASSGRTGIAYEQYF.

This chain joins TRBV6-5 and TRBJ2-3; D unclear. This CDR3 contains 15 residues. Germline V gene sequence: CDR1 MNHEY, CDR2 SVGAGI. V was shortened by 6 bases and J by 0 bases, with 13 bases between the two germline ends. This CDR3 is CASSVGAVSTDTQYF. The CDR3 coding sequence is TGTGCCAGCAGCGTCGGCGCGGTGAGCACAGATACGCAGTATTTT.

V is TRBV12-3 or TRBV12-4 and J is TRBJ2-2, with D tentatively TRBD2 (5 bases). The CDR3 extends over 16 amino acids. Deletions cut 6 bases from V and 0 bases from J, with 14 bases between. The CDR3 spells CASREVVTPNTGELFF. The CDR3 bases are TGTGCCAGCAGGGAGGTGGTGACACCGAACACCGGGGAGCTGTTTTTT.

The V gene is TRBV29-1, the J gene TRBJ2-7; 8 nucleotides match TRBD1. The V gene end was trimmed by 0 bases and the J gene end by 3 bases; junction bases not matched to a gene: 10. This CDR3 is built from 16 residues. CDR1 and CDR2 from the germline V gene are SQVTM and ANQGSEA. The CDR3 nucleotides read TGCAGCGTTGAAGACCGGCGGACAGGGTTAAACTACGAGCAGTACTTC. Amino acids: CSVEDRRTGLNYEQYF.

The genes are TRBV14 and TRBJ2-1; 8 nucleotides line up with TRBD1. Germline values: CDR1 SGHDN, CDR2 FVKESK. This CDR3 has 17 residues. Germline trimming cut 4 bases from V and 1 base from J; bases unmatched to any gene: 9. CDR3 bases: TGTGCCAGCAGCCCCTGGACAGGGAGTATATCCTACAATGAGCAGTTCTTC. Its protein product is CASSPWTGSISYNEQFF.

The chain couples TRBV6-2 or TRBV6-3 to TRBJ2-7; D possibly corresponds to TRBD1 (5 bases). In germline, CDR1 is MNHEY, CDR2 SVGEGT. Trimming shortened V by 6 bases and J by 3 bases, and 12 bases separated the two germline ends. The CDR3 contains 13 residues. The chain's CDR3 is CASSPTVNYEQYF. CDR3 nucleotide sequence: TGTGCCAGCAGCCCGACAGTCAACTACGAGCAGTACTTC.

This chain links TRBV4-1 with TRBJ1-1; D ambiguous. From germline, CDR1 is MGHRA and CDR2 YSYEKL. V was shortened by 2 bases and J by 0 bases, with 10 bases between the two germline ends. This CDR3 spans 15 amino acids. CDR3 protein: CASSQRESLNTEAFF. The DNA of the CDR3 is TGCGCCAGCAGCCAAAGGGAGTCCTTGAACACTGAAGCTTTCTTT.

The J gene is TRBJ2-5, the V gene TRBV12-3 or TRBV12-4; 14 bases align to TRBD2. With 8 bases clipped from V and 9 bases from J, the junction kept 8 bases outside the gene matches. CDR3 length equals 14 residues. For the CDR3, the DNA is TGTGCCAGCGGGACTAGCGGGAGTTGGTGGCCCCAGTACTTC. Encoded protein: CASGTSGSWWPQYF.

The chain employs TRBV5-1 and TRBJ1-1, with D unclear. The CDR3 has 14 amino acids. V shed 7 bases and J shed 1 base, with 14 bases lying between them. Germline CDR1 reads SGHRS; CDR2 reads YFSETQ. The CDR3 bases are TGCGCCAGCTCCCCCCTGTACGGGAACACTGAAGCTTTCTTT. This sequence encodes CASSPLYGNTEAFF.

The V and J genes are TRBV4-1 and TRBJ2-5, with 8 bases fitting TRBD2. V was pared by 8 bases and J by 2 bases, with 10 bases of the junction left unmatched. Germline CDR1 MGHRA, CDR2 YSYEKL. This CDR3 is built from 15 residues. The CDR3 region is CASVGRRGGQETQYF. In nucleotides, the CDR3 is TGCGCCAGCGTGGGCCGACGGGGGGGGCAAGAGACCCAGTACTTC.

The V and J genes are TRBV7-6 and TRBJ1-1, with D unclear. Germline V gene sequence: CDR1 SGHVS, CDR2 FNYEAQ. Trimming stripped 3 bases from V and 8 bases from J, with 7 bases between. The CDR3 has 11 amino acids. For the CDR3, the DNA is TGTGCCAGCAGCTTTGGAGGGGAAGCTTTCTTT. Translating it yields CASSFGGEAFF.

CDR3 protein: CASSLDLDRGNSYEQYF. CDR3 bases: TGTGCCAGCAGCTTGGACCTGGACAGGGGAAACTCCTACGAGCAGTACTTC. This rearrangement joins TRBV5-4 to TRBJ2-7, with 9 bases aligning to TRBD1. Germline-derived CDR1 and CDR2 are SGHNT and YYREEE (reference sequence). The CDR3 has 17 amino acids. Germline trimming cut 0 bases from V and 0 bases from J; bases unmatched to any gene: 7.

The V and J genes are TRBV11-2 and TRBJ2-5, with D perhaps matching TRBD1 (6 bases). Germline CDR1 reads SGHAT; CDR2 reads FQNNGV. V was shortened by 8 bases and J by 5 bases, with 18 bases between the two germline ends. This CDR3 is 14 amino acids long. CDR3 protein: CASAPLYRVETQYF. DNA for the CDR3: TGTGCCAGCGCCCCTCTCTACAGGGTCGAGACCCAGTACTTC.

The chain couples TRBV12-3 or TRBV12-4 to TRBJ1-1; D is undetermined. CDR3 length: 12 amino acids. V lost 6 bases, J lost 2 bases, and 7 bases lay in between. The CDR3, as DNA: TGTGCCAGCAGCCGCGACAACACTGAAGCTTTCTTT. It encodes CASSRDNTEAFF.

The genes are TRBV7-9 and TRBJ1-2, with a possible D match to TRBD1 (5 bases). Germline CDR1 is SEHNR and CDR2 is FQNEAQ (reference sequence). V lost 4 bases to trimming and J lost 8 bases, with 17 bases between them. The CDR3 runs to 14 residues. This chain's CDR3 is CASSSSGLEGGYTF. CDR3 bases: TGTGCCAGCAGCTCCTCGGGCCTTGAGGGGGGCTACACCTTC.

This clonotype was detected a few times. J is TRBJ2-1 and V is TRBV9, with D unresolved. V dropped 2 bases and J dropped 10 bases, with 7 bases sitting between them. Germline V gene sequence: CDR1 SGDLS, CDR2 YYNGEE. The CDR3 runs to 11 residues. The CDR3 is CASSVQREQFF. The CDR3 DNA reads TGTGCCAGCAGCGTCCAGCGCGAGCAGTTCTTC.

The CDR3, as DNA: TGTGCCAGCAAATCCGAGATTCCTGGGGACTATGGCTACACCTTC. Protein: CASKSEIPGDYGYTF. The J gene is TRBJ1-2, the V gene TRBV11-2; D unresolved. This CDR3 comprises 15 residues. Trimming removed 7 bases at V and 3 bases at J, with 18 bases between. Germline assignment: CDR1 SGHAT and CDR2 FQNNGV. Using reference TRBV11-2 and TRBJ1-2 for the parts outside the CDR3, the full variable domain is EAGVAQSPRYKIIEKRQSVAFWCNPISGHATLYWYQQILGQGPKLLIQFQNNGVVDDSQLPKDRFSAERLKGVDSTLKIQPAKLEDSAVYLCASKSEIPGDYGYTFGSGTRLTVV.

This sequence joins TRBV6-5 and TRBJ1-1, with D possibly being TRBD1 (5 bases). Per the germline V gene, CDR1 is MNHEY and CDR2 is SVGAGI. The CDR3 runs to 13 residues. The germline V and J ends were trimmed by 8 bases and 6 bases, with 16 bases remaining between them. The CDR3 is CASGHQGGPEAFF. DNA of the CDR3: TGTGCCAGCGGCCATCAGGGAGGGCCTGAAGCTTTCTTT.

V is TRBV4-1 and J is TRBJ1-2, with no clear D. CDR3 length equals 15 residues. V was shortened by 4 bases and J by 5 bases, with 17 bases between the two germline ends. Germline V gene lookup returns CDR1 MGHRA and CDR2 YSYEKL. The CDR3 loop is CASSRLLEAAYGYTF. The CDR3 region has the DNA TGCGCCAGCAGCCGGCTATTGGAGGCAGCGTATGGCTACACCTTC.

The CDR3 DNA follows: TGCAGTGCTGTGCCGGGACTAGCGGGAGCCCATACGCAGTATTTT. Residues: CSAVPGLAGAHTQYF. This chain links TRBV20-1 with TRBJ2-3; 14 bases map to TRBD2. CDR3 size: 15 residues. From germline, CDR1 is DFQATT and CDR2 SNEGSKA (reference sequence). The V segment lost 5 bases and the J segment 7 bases; nucleotides outside the gene matches: 8.

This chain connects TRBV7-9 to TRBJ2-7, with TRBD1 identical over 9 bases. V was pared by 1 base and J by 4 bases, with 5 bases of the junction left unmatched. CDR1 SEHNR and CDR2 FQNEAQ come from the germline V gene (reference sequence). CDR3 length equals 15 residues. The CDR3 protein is CASSLGRTGEYEQYF. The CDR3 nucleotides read TGTGCCAGCAGCTTAGGTCGGACAGGGGAATACGAGCAGTACTTC. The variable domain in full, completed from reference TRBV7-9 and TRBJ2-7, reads DTGVSQNPRHKITKRGQNVTFRCDPISEHNRLYWYRQTLGQGPEFLTYFQNEAQLEKSRLLSDRFSAERPKGSFSTLEIQRTEQGDSAMYLCASSLGRTGEYEQYFGPGTRLTVT.

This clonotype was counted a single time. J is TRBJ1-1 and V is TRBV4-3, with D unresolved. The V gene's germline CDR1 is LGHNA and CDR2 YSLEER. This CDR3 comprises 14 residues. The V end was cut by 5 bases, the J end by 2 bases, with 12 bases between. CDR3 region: CASSDYGRNTEAFF. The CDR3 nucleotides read TGCGCCAGCAGCGATTATGGAAGAAACACTGAAGCTTTCTTT.

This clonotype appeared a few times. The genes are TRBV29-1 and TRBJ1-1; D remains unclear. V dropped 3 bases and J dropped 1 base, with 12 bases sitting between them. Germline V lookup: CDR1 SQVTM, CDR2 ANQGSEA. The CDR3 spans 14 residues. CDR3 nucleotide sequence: TGCAGCGTTGAGTCGGGTGATGAGAACACTGAAGCTTTCTTT. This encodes CSVESGDENTEAFF. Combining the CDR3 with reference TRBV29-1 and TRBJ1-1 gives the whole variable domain SAVISQKPSRDICQRGTSLTIQCQVDSQVTMMFWYRQQPGQSLTLIATANQGSEATYESGFVIDKFPISRPNLTFSTLTVSNMSPEDSSIYLCSVESGDENTEAFFGQGTRLTVV.

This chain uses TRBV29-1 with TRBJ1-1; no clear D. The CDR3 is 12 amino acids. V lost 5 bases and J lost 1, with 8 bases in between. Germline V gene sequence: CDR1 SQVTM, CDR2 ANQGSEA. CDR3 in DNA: TGCAGCGTTCCCGCCCCGAACACTGAAGCTTTCTTT. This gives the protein CSVPAPNTEAFF.

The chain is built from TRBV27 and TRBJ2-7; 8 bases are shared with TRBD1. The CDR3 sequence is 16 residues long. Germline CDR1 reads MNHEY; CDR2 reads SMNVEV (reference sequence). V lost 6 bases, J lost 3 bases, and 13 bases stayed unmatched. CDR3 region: CASRPLSGQGIYEQYF. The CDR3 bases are TGTGCCAGCAGACCCCTGTCTGGACAGGGCATCTACGAGCAGTACTTC.

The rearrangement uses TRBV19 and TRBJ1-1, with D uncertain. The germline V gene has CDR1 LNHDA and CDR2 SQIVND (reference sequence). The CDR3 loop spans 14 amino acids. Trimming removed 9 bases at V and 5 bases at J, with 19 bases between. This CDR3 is CASSYAPLGTEAFF. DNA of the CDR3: TGTGCCAGCTCCTACGCTCCTTTAGGTACTGAAGCTTTCTTT.

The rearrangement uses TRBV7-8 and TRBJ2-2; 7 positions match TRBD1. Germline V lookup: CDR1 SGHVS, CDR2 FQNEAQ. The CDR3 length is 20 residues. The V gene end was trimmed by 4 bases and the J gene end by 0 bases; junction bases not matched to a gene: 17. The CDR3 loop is CASSSTFRDSSPPNTGELFF. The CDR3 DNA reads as TGTGCCAGCAGCTCGACTTTCCGGGACAGTTCACCACCGAACACCGGGGAGCTGTTTTTT.

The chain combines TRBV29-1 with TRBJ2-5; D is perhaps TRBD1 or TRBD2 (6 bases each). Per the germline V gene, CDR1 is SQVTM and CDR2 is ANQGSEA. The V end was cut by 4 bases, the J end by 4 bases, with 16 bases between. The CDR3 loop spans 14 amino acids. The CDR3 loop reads CSVVPRGGPETQYF. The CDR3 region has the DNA TGCAGCGTTGTTCCTCGAGGGGGGCCAGAGACCCAGTACTTC.

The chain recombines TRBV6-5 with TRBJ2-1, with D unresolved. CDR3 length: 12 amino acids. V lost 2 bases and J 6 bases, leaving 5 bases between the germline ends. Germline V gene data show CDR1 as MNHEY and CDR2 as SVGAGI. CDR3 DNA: TGTGCCAGCAGTTACAACCTCAATGAGCAGTTCTTC. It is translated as CASSYNLNEQFF.